This T cell receptor beta chain is from a study of T cells in Graves' hyperthyroidism and ophthalmopathy. Study-level background: Peripheral blood was secured at the point of initial diagnosis, before any treatment. The study, taken as a whole, reports: Peripheral blood also featured most of the thyroid clonotypes expanded above 0.001.

Diagnosing involved the use of clinical symptoms, serum thyroxine and TRAb, thyroid ultrasound and orbital computed tomography. Sample collection date corresponds to first hyperthyroidism diagnosis, prior to any ophthalmopathy symptoms. This CDR3 spans 12 amino acids. The V and J ends lost 1 base and 6 bases respectively, with 10 bases between them. CDR1 and CDR2 from the germline V gene are GTSNPN and SVGIG (reference sequence). The sample holds many counts of this clonotype. Its antigen is as yet unknown. Template material for amplifying TCR beta CDR3 regions consisted of RNA transcripts. HTBI primers drove first-round RT-PCR of the TCR CDR3. TCRdb re-analysed the multiplex PCR reads in MiXCR, keeping a single row per CDR3 protein. The sample lists roughly 160,000 distinct CDR3 sequences; over 8% were seen once.

The chain has TRBV30 and TRBJ2-7; D remains unclear. The sequenced sample consisted of blood. The source is a woman under 30 with Graves' hyperthyroidism that later progressed to Graves' ophthalmopathy. The CDR3 nucleotides are TGTGCCTGGAGTGCGTCACGAGGCGAGCAGTACTTC. It codes for CAWSASRGEQYF.